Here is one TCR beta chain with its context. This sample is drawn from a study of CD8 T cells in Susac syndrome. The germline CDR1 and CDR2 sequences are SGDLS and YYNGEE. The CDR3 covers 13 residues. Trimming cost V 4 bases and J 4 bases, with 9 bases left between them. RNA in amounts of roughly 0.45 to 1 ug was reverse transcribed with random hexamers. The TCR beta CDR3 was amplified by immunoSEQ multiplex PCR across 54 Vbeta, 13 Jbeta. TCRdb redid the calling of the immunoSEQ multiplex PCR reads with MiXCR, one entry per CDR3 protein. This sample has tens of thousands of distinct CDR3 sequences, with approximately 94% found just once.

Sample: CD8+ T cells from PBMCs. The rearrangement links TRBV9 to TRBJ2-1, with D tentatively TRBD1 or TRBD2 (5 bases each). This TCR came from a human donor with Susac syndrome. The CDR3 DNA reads TGTGCCAGCAGCCCCGGGGCGTACAATGAGCAGTTCTTC. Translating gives CASSPGAYNEQFF. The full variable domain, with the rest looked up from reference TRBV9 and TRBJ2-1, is DSGVTQTPKHLITATGQRVTLRCSPRSGDLSVYWYQQSLDQGLQFLIQYYNGEERAKGNILERFSAQQFPDLHSELNLSSLELGDSALYFCASSPGAYNEQFFGPGTRLTVL.